The 17 T cell receptor beta chains listed next were all sequenced from one sample in a study of regulatory T cells in long-lasting Graves disease. Arm-PCR of CDR3 regions and iRepertoire HTBI primers were used to build TCR beta libraries. TCRdb reanalysed the multiplex PCR reads using MiXCR and keeps one entry per CDR3 protein. The sample comprises around 500,000 distinct CDR3 sequences, 13% of which are singletons, and over 7.5% rests with the top ten. Stated time point: newly diagnosed GD, antithyroid drugs for less than 3 months. The TCR library was made from RNA that had been extracted from PBMCs in TRIzol. These sequences were also reported in another study, on T cells in Graves' hyperthyroidism and ophthalmopathy.

The sequences come from peripheral blood mononuclear cells (PBMCs), collected at new diagnosis, from a patient treated with antithyroid drugs. The receptors stem from a man aged 25-45 years with Graves disease.

This clonotype has at least ten counts. The chain uses TRBV7-9 and TRBJ2-1; D perhaps matches TRBD2 (6 bases). Between the trimmed V and J ends, which lost 1 base and 0 bases, there was a span of 16 bases. The germline V gene has CDR1 SEHNR and CDR2 FQNEAQ (reference sequence). The CDR3 has 18 residues. CDR3 sequence: CASSLVWVGRSSYNEQFF. CDR3 DNA: TGTGCCAGCAGCTTAGTGTGGGTAGGGAGGTCCTCCTACAATGAGCAGTTCTTC.

The CDR3: CASSPQGPGETQYF. CDR3 nucleotides: TGCGCCAGCAGCCCCCAAGGGCCGGGGGAGACCCAGTACTTC. The rearrangement links TRBV5-1 to TRBJ2-5; weak D call: TRBD2 (5 bases). CDR1 and CDR2 from the germline V gene are SGHRS and YFSETQ. There are 14 residues in the CDR3. V was clipped by 4 bases and J by 5 bases, with 15 bases between them.

This clonotype has more than one count but fewer than ten. Just one base apart from a much larger clone, this may be a read error. The chain uses TRBV28 and TRBJ2-1; weak D call: TRBD2 (6 bases). Germline V gene data show CDR1 as MDHEN and CDR2 as SYDVKM. This CDR3 spans 13 amino acids. The CDR3 loop is CASSRGTENERFF. The DNA of the CDR3 is TGTGCCAGCTCACGGGGGACGGAGAATGAGCGGTTCTTC.

This clonotype was observed at least ten times. The CDR3 DNA reads as TGCAGCGCCGACCCTCTAGCGGGAGCTCTCAATGAGCAGTTCTTC. This gives the protein CSADPLAGALNEQFF. This sequence joins TRBV29-1 and TRBJ2-1; 10 bases match TRBD2. After removal of 7 bases from V and 6 bases from J, the junction contained 12 bases not matched to a gene. CDR1 is SQVTM and CDR2 is ANQGSEA in the germline V gene. The length of the CDR3 is 15 residues.

The sample holds a few counts of this clonotype. At one of its ends the junction is not consistent with the germline gene, which may arise from a read error. The CDR3 loop reads CASSDGELPVF. The CDR3 DNA reads as TGTGCCAGCAGTGACGGAGAACTGCCGGTCTTC. The rearrangement links TRBV19 to TRBJ2-1; the D is unclear. The CDR3 is 11 amino acids. Germline-derived CDR1 and CDR2 are LNHDA and SQIVND (reference sequence).

Ten or more counts support this clonotype. V and J are TRBV29-1 and TRBJ2-5, with D perhaps matching TRBD1 or TRBD2 (5 bases each). The germline V and J ends were trimmed by 1 base and 4 bases, with 16 bases remaining between them. The germline V gene encodes CDR1 SQVTM and CDR2 ANQGSEA. This CDR3 comprises 15 residues. For the CDR3, the DNA is TGCAGCGTTGAAGTTGCGGCCAGGGCGGGAGAGACCCAGTACTTC. It specifies CSVEVAARAGETQYF.

This clonotype was observed a handful of times. The chain couples TRBV6-4 to TRBJ2-5, with a possible D match to TRBD1 (6 bases). The CDR3 is made up of 13 amino acids. Per the germline V gene, CDR1 is MRHNA and CDR2 is SNTAGT. Trimming left V 0 bases short and J 5 bases short, with 7 bases between. The DNA for the CDR3 is TGTGCCAGCAGTGACTCGAGGGGGGAGACCCAGTACTTC. This translates into CASSDSRGETQYF.

This clonotype was detected only a few times. This chain links TRBV7-9 with TRBJ2-5; the D gene is possibly TRBD1 (5 bases). V was cut by 5 bases and J by 3 bases, with 10 bases left in between. CDR1 and CDR2 (germline): SEHNR, FQNEAQ (reference sequence). The CDR3 is 13 residues long. The CDR3 region is CASSNRREETQYF. The CDR3 bases are TGTGCCAGCAGCAATCGCAGGGAAGAGACCCAGTACTTC.

This clonotype was observed a few times. This chain uses TRBV6-1 with TRBJ2-2; 10 positions match TRBD1. Germline-derived CDR1 and CDR2 are MNHNS and SASEGT. The CDR3 totals 16 residues. V shed 6 bases, J shed 5 bases, and the junction held 9 bases outside the gene matches. CDR3 residues: CASRPGQGMETGELFF. The DNA of the CDR3 is TGTGCCAGCAGGCCGGGACAGGGGATGGAGACCGGGGAGCTGTTTTTT.

The chain joins TRBV20-1 to TRBJ2-1, with 7 bases aligning to TRBD1. The CDR3 loop spans 15 amino acids. CDR1 is DFQATT and CDR2 is SNEGSKA in the germline V gene (reference sequence). Trimming cost V 6 bases and J 5 bases; bases outside gene matches: 13. The CDR3 coding sequence is TGCAGTGCAGATACCACCGGGACAGCAAACAATGAGCAGTTCTTC. It is translated as CSADTTGTANNEQFF.

V gene TRBV24-1 combines with J gene TRBJ2-6; D is uncertain. Germline V gene lookup returns CDR1 KGHDR and CDR2 SFDVKD. Trimming took off 3 bases at V and 0 bases at J, with 8 bases between the two ends. This CDR3 has 16 amino acids. Written as DNA, the CDR3 is TGTGCCACCAGTGATCGCGCGTACTCTGGGGCCAACGTCCTGACTTTC. Translation: CATSDRAYSGANVLTF.

At least ten counts were recorded for this clonotype. This chain uses TRBV25-1 with TRBJ2-2; 9 bases align to TRBD2. Germline CDR1 reads MGHDK; CDR2 reads SYGVNS. This CDR3 is built from 16 residues. With 1 base clipped from V and 9 bases from J, the junction kept 9 bases outside the gene matches. This CDR3 is CASSESASGTPWELFF. The DNA of the CDR3 is TGTGCCAGCAGTGAATCGGCTAGCGGGACCCCCTGGGAGCTGTTTTTT.

This clonotype showed up many times. The CDR3 loop is CASSSLQGATGELFF. In DNA form, the CDR3 reads TGTGCCAGCAGTTCCCTCCAGGGGGCGACCGGGGAGCTGTTTTTT. V usage is TRBV6-5 and J usage is TRBJ2-2, with 8 bases lining up with TRBD1. This CDR3 contains 15 residues. Germline V gene lookup returns CDR1 MNHEY and CDR2 SVGAGI. V lost 4 bases to trimming and J lost 5 bases; unmatched junction nucleotides: 6.

This clonotype was detected ten times or more. The V and J genes are TRBV6-2 or TRBV6-3 and TRBJ1-1; maybe TRBD1 (5 bases). The V gene's germline CDR1 is MNHEY and CDR2 SVGEGT. Trimming cost V 2 bases and J 0 bases, with 10 bases left between them. CDR3 length: 15 amino acids. The CDR3 region is CASSYGARVNTEAFF. In nucleotides, the CDR3 is TGTGCCAGCAGTTACGGGGCGCGGGTGAACACTGAAGCTTTCTTT.

In this sample, this clonotype turned up many times. The chain combines TRBV12-3 or TRBV12-4 with TRBJ2-2; TRBD2 is a possible D gene (6 bases). This CDR3 has 15 residues. Trimming shortened V by 8 bases and J by 3 bases, and 16 bases separated the two germline ends. The CDR3 nucleotides read TGTGCCAGCTACCGTTACGGGAGTGACACCGGGGAGCTGTTTTTT. It translates to CASYRYGSDTGELFF.

This clonotype has just a few counts. The J gene is TRBJ2-1, the V gene TRBV30, with a possible D match to TRBD1 (6 bases). CDR1 and CDR2 from the germline V gene are GTSNPN and SVGIG (reference sequence). V gave up 0 bases and J gave up 15 bases, with 15 bases separating them. This CDR3 is 12 amino acids long. CDR3 in DNA: TGTGCCTGGAGTGTACCTGGGACAAGGGGGTTCTTC. As protein: CAWSVPGTRGFF.

This clonotype was seen a few times. The V and J genes are TRBV9 and TRBJ2-1, with 8 nucleotides matching TRBD1. The CDR3 consists of 14 residues. J lost 6 bases, V lost 2 bases, and 4 bases had no gene match. Germline CDR1 reads SGDLS; CDR2 reads YYNGEE. DNA for the CDR3: TGTGCCAGCAGCGTGATTGACAGGGGCAATGAGCAGTTCTTC. It codes for CASSVIDRGNEQFF.